What follows are 15 T cell receptor beta chains derived from one specimen sequenced in a study of cytomegalovirus exposure and HLA in healthy donors. The protocol was immunoSEQ multiplex PCR, while the TCRdb copy is restricted to in-frame clones and leaves out a portion. The table records under 50,000 clones, 93% of them present only once. The material sequenced was PBMCs. The receptors shown here come from a young woman in good health and CMV-seronegative.

The V call is TRBV27, the J call TRBJ2-7, with TRBD1 identical over 8 bases. The CDR3 has 14 amino acids. V trimming: 2 bases; J trimming: 2 bases; junction bases outside the gene matches: 2. Germline V lookup: CDR1 MNHEY, CDR2 SMNVEV (reference sequence). CDR3 sequence reads: CASSLRDRPYEQYF. In nucleotides, the CDR3 is TGTGCCAGCAGTTTACGGGACAGGCCCTACGAGCAGTACTTC.

The CDR3: CASKLGNEQFF. The CDR3 nucleotides read TGTGCCAGTAAACTAGGCAATGAGCAGTTCTTC. V usage is TRBV6-1 and J usage is TRBJ2-1; tentative D call: TRBD2 (5 bases). V was shortened by 9 bases and J by 6 bases, with 9 bases between the two germline ends. Germline V gene sequence: CDR1 MNHNS, CDR2 SASEGT. The CDR3 extends over 11 amino acids.

This clone was detected once. This chain joins TRBV10-3 and TRBJ1-2, with D possibly being TRBD1 (5 bases). Per germline, CDR1 ENHRY and CDR2 SYGVKD. The CDR3 spans 17 residues. Between the trimmed V and J ends, which lost 3 bases and 3 bases, there was a span of 20 bases. The CDR3: CAISDPLAGKLDYGYTF. CDR3 in DNA: TGTGCCATCAGTGATCCCCTCGCAGGGAAGTTGGACTATGGCTACACCTTC.

The table lists this clone with a count of one. The chain uses TRBV28 and TRBJ2-3; 7 bases agree with TRBD2. The V gene end was trimmed by 6 bases and the J gene end by 3 bases; junction bases not matched to a gene: 3. The CDR3 contains 13 residues. CDR1 and CDR2 from the germline V gene are MDHEN and SYDVKM. CDR3 DNA sequence: TGTGCCAGCAGGGCTAGCGGAACAGATACGCAGTATTTT. Encoded protein: CASRASGTDTQYF.

V and J are TRBV7-8 and TRBJ2-1; 7 nucleotides line up with TRBD1. The CDR3 spans 15 residues. CDR1 is SGHVS, CDR2 FQNEAQ, per germline. The trim removed 5 bases at V and 5 bases at J, leaving 9 bases unmatched. The CDR3 nucleotides are TGTGCCAGCAGCAGAGGTCAGGGGGACCACAATGAGCAGTTCTTC. This codes for CASSRGQGDHNEQFF.

V is TRBV29-1 and J is TRBJ2-3; TRBD2 might be the D (5 bases). V gave up 0 bases and J gave up 6 bases, with 16 bases separating them. CDR1 and CDR2 (germline): SQVTM, ANQGSEA. This CDR3 has 15 amino acids. CDR3 sequence: CSVEDQDGRGDTQYF. For the CDR3, the DNA is TGCAGCGTTGAAGATCAGGACGGGCGAGGGGATACGCAGTATTTT.

This chain links TRBV5-6 with TRBJ2-7; tentatively, D is TRBD2 (5 bases). The length of the CDR3 is 12 residues. V dropped 3 bases and J dropped 4 bases, with 8 bases sitting between them. Per germline, CDR1 SGHDT and CDR2 YYEEEE. The CDR3: CASSSRGYEQYF. In nucleotides, the CDR3 is TGTGCCAGCAGCTCCCGGGGATACGAGCAGTACTTC.

The chain couples TRBV15 to TRBJ2-7, with 7 bases lining up with TRBD2. From germline, CDR1 is LNHNV and CDR2 YYDKDF (reference sequence). The CDR3 covers 15 residues. V lost 2 bases to trimming and J lost 3 bases; unmatched junction nucleotides: 7. CDR3 nucleotides: TGTGCCACCAGCAGACCAATCGGGGGGATCTACGAGCAGTACTTC. This translates into CATSRPIGGIYEQYF.

The CDR3 is CASSWTGSYNSPLHF. The CDR3 region has the DNA TGTGCCAGCAGTTGGACAGGGTCCTATAATTCACCCCTCCACTTT. V is TRBV6-5 and J is TRBJ1-6; 8 positions agree with TRBD1. CDR1 and CDR2 (germline): MNHEY, SVGAGI. The CDR3 totals 15 residues. V gave up 4 bases and J gave up 1 base; unmatched junction bases: 0.

This rearrangement joins TRBV7-2 to TRBJ2-3; TRBD1 aligns across 9 bases. Losses at the gene ends were 4 bases for V and 0 bases for J; bases not matched to a gene: 5. Germline assignment: CDR1 SGHTA and CDR2 FQGNSA. This CDR3 has 16 amino acids. CDR3 nucleotide sequence: TGTGCCAGCAGCTCACAGGGGGCACCAAGCACAGATACGCAGTATTTT. Translated: CASSSQGAPSTDTQYF.

The J gene is TRBJ1-2, the V gene TRBV7-9, with TRBD1 as a possible D gene (5 bases). This CDR3 has 14 residues. V was clipped by 5 bases and J by 7 bases, with 17 bases between them. Per the germline V gene, CDR1 is SEHNR and CDR2 is FQNEAQ (reference sequence). The CDR3 sequence: CASSPVGRGVGYTF. In nucleotides, the CDR3 is TGTGCCAGCAGCCCAGTGGGCCGGGGGGTTGGCTACACCTTC.

The CDR3 nucleotides are TGTGCCAGTAGTTCCGGGACAGGGCTGCAAGAGACCCAGTACTTC. Translated: CASSSGTGLQETQYF. V is TRBV19 and J is TRBJ2-5; TRBD1 agrees at 9 bases. V lost 5 bases, J lost 2 bases, and 6 bases stayed unmatched. Germline CDR1 LNHDA, CDR2 SQIVND (reference sequence). The CDR3 covers 15 residues. Full variable domain (outside the CDR3, taken from reference TRBV19 and TRBJ2-5): DGGITQSPKYLFRKEGQNVTLSCEQNLNHDAMYWYRQDPGQGLRLIYYSQIVNDFQKGDIAEGYSVSREKKESFPLTVTSAQKNPTAFYLCASSSGTGLQETQYFGPGTRLLVL.

V usage is TRBV6-1 and J usage is TRBJ1-1; maybe TRBD1 (6 bases). This CDR3 spans 15 amino acids. In germline, CDR1 is MNHNS, CDR2 SASEGT. Trimming shortened V by 7 bases and J by 0 bases, and 15 bases separated the two germline ends. DNA for the CDR3: TGTGCCAGCATTTTAGGGGGGGACATGAACACTGAAGCTTTCTTT. It yields the protein CASILGGDMNTEAFF.

V gene TRBV5-1 combines with J gene TRBJ2-2, with D perhaps matching TRBD1 (5 bases). Germline V gene lookup returns CDR1 SGHRS and CDR2 YFSETQ. CDR3 size: 14 residues. The ends were cut back, 3 bases at V and 3 bases at J, with 9 bases in the middle. Here the CDR3 reads CASSYLTDTGELFF. For the CDR3, the DNA is TGCGCCAGCAGCTACCTGACAGACACCGGGGAGCTGTTTTTT.

The count of this clone is one. V usage is TRBV4-1 and J usage is TRBJ1-2; D is unclear. Per the germline V gene, CDR1 is MGHRA and CDR2 is YSYEKL. This CDR3 is built from 14 residues. The V gene lost 0 bases and the J gene lost 3 bases, with 8 bases spanning the gap. For the CDR3, the DNA is TGCGCCAGCAGCCAAGAGGGCAGCTACTATGGCTACACCTTC. It is translated as CASSQEGSYYGYTF.